A single sample is the source of the 27 T cell receptor beta chains below, sequenced in a study of blood T cell repertoires in COVID-19. Profiling relied on immunoSEQ multiplex PCR, and the TCRdb table lists in-frame clones only, not all of them. The table shows about 29,000 clones, with 80% to 90% occurring only once. The specimen was peripheral blood. The receptor set was obtained from a human donor in a cohort sampled during active COVID-19.

V gene TRBV10-2 combines with J gene TRBJ1-1; maybe TRBD1 (5 bases). V gave up 7 bases and J gave up 4 bases, with 13 bases separating them. The CDR3 is 13 residues long. Germline V gives CDR1 WSHSY, CDR2 SAAADI. CDR3: CASTRQGGTEAFF. DNA for the CDR3: TGCGCCAGCACAAGGCAGGGCGGCACTGAAGCTTTCTTT.

The chain is built from TRBV29-1 and TRBJ1-1; D is ambiguous. V was shortened by 0 bases and J by 7 bases, with 6 bases between the two germline ends. The CDR3 totals 11 residues. Germline V gene sequence: CDR1 SQVTM, CDR2 ANQGSEA. The chain's CDR3 is CSVEDGVEAFF. CDR3 DNA: TGCAGCGTTGAAGATGGAGTTGAAGCTTTCTTT.

This chain connects TRBV7-8 to TRBJ1-6, with D perhaps matching TRBD1 (6 bases). Trimming removed 1 base from V and 0 bases from J, with 16 bases in between. Germline CDR1 is SGHVS and CDR2 is FQNEAQ. This CDR3 has 19 residues. As DNA, the CDR3 is TGTGCCAGCAGCTTAGAATGGAACAGGGTCAGCTCCTATAATTCACCCCTCCACTTT. Its protein is CASSLEWNRVSSYNSPLHF.

The chain carries TRBV7-6 and TRBJ1-3; 10 positions agree with TRBD1. Germline CDR1 and CDR2: SGHVS and FNYEAQ. Trimming removed 5 bases from V and 4 bases from J; junction bases left unmatched: 5. This CDR3 spans 15 amino acids. The CDR3 is CASSRDRGPGNTIYF. The CDR3 DNA reads as TGTGCCAGCAGCAGAGACAGGGGGCCGGGAAACACCATATATTTT.

The chain carries TRBV30 and TRBJ2-7; the D is unclear. CDR1 GTSNPN and CDR2 SVGIG come from the germline V gene (reference sequence). The V gene lost 0 bases and the J gene lost 5 bases, with 11 bases spanning the gap. The CDR3 is made up of 13 amino acids. The CDR3 DNA reads as TGTGCCTGGAGTGTTTTACATGACAACGAGCAGTACTTC. It is translated as CAWSVLHDNEQYF.

The J gene is TRBJ2-1, the V gene TRBV19; D is perhaps TRBD1 (5 bases). The germline V gene encodes CDR1 LNHDA and CDR2 SQIVND (reference sequence). This CDR3 contains 16 residues. The ends were cut back, 2 bases at V and 3 bases at J, with 14 bases in the middle. The CDR3 sequence is CASSIWGQVYYNEQFF. The DNA of the CDR3 is TGTGCCAGTAGTATATGGGGCCAGGTCTACTACAATGAGCAGTTCTTC.

This clone was recorded only once. This sequence joins TRBV4-1 and TRBJ2-3; D unresolved. V lost 2 bases and J 6 bases, leaving 6 bases between the germline ends. Germline V gene lookup returns CDR1 MGHRA and CDR2 YSYEKL. There are 12 residues in the CDR3. In DNA, the CDR3 is TGCGCCAGCAGCCAAAGGAGTGATACGCAGTATTTT. Protein: CASSQRSDTQYF.

The J gene is TRBJ1-1, the V gene TRBV19; TRBD1 matches at 11 bases. The CDR3 runs 14 residues. Germline V gene sequence: CDR1 LNHDA, CDR2 SQIVND (reference sequence). V was pared by 7 bases and J by 4 bases, with 5 bases of the junction left unmatched. The CDR3 loop reads CASTRTGGVTEAFF. The CDR3 DNA reads as TGTGCCAGTACCCGGACAGGGGGCGTCACTGAAGCTTTCTTT. Full variable domain (remainder filled in from reference TRBV19 and TRBJ1-1): DGGITQSPKYLFRKEGQNVTLSCEQNLNHDAMYWYRQDPGQGLRLIYYSQIVNDFQKGDIAEGYSVSREKKESFPLTVTSAQKNPTAFYLCASTRTGGVTEAFFGQGTRLTVV.

Only one count was recorded for this clone. This chain joins TRBV30 and TRBJ2-7, with 8 positions matching TRBD2. Looked up from germline, CDR1 is GTSNPN and CDR2 is SVGIG (reference sequence). Germline trimming cut 2 bases from V and 5 bases from J; bases unmatched to any gene: 5. This CDR3 comprises 13 residues. CDR3 nucleotides: TGTGCCTGGAGTCGGCGGGGGGTCCACGAGCAGTACTTC. Amino acid sequence: CAWSRRGVHEQYF.

A remark on this clone: Other DNA sequences in the sample encode the same CDR3. The gene calls are TRBV6-5 and TRBJ1-1, with D unresolved. Per the germline V gene, CDR1 is MNHEY and CDR2 is SVGAGI. The V end was cut by 2 bases, the J end by 2 bases, with 6 bases between. This CDR3 has 13 amino acids. For the CDR3, the DNA is TGTGCCAGCAGTTACCGGACTAACACTGAAGCTTTCTTT. It codes for CASSYRTNTEAFF.

The chain carries TRBV6-1 and TRBJ2-1; TRBD2 is a possible D gene (7 bases). The CDR3 is 16 amino acids. Looked up from germline, CDR1 is MNHNS and CDR2 is SASEGT. Trimming took 1 base from V and 6 from J, leaving 16 bases between them. Here the CDR3 DNA reads TGTGCCAGCAGTGAAGATGTGGGGGGGCCGGGCAATGAGCAGTTCTTC. Its translation: CASSEDVGGPGNEQFF.

This clone appeared a single time. The rearrangement uses TRBV6-2 or TRBV6-3 and TRBJ2-1; 8 bases are a match to TRBD1. The germline CDR1 and CDR2 sequences are MNHEY and SVGEGT. V gave up 0 bases and J gave up 8 bases; unmatched junction bases: 0. This CDR3 has 13 residues. The CDR3 bases are TGTGCCAGCAGTTACTCGACAGGGGATGAGCAGTTCTTC. As protein: CASSYSTGDEQFF.

The chain employs TRBV6-5 and TRBJ1-2, with 7 positions matching TRBD1. CDR3 length: 15 amino acids. Losses at the gene ends were 6 bases for V and 8 bases for J; bases not matched to a gene: 15. Germline assignment: CDR1 MNHEY and CDR2 SVGAGI. In DNA form, the CDR3 reads TGTGCCAGCAGCCCCGCCGCCTCAAGGGGGCTAGGCTACACCTTC. Translating it yields CASSPAASRGLGYTF.

The V and J genes are TRBV5-1 and TRBJ2-2; 10 bases fit TRBD1. Trimming at V came to 4 bases and at J to 6 bases, leaving 3 bases not matched to a gene. The CDR3 consists of 14 residues. Looked up from germline, CDR1 is SGHRS and CDR2 is YFSETQ. This CDR3 reads CASSLGQGAGELFF. The CDR3 coding sequence is TGCGCCAGCAGCCTCGGACAGGGGGCCGGGGAGCTGTTTTTT.

The CDR3, as DNA: TGTGCCAGCAGCCAAATCGGGGAGGCTAATGAAAAACTGTTTTTT. Translating it yields CASSQIGEANEKLFF. This chain joins TRBV4-2 and TRBJ1-4; D unclear. Germline values: CDR1 LGHNA, CDR2 YNFKEQ. V lost 2 bases to trimming and J lost 3 bases, with 10 bases between them. The CDR3 loop spans 15 amino acids.

The chain combines TRBV11-2 with TRBJ2-5, with a possible D match to TRBD2 (5 bases). The CDR3 runs to 15 residues. Germline CDR1 is SGHAT and CDR2 is FQNNGV. V gave up 4 bases and J gave up 4 bases, with 16 bases separating them. The CDR3 is CASSYHPGERETQYF. DNA of the CDR3: TGTGCCAGCAGCTATCATCCCGGGGAGAGAGAGACCCAGTACTTC.

J is TRBJ2-5 and V is TRBV20-1, with TRBD2 identical over 12 bases. J was trimmed by 5 bases and V by 3 bases; bases with no gene match: 7. The germline CDR1 and CDR2 sequences are DFQATT and SNEGSKA (reference sequence). The CDR3 runs to 15 residues. The CDR3, as DNA: TGCAGTGCTAGTGGACTAGCGGGGTACGACGAGACCCAGTACTTC. Translating it yields CSASGLAGYDETQYF.

The chain combines TRBV19 with TRBJ2-1, with unresolved D. This CDR3 contains 12 residues. The V end lost 2 bases, the J end lost 8 bases, and 7 bases lay between the germline ends. CDR1 is LNHDA, CDR2 SQIVND, per germline (reference sequence). DNA of the CDR3: TGTGCCAGTAGTATAAGGAGCGATGAGCAGTTCTTC. This translates into CASSIRSDEQFF.

This clone was observed once. V and J are TRBV2 and TRBJ2-5; weak D call: TRBD1 (6 bases). This CDR3 spans 13 amino acids. Germline CDR1 and CDR2: SNHLY and FYNNEI. Trimming left V 5 bases short and J 7 bases short, with 14 bases between. CDR3 sequence: CASSRGQFLTQYF. CDR3 in DNA: TGTGCCAGCAGTAGAGGACAGTTTTTGACCCAGTACTTC.

The chain combines TRBV24-1 with TRBJ2-7; the D is unclear. The ends were cut back, 3 bases at V and 4 bases at J, with 3 bases in the middle. CDR1 is KGHDR, CDR2 SFDVKD, per germline. This CDR3 spans 11 amino acids. The CDR3 reads CATSDQYEQYF. The CDR3 nucleotides are TGTGCCACCAGTGATCAGTACGAGCAGTACTTC.

The chain is built from TRBV7-3 and TRBJ1-1; no reliable D call. V lost 5 bases, J lost 5 bases, and 12 bases lay in between. The CDR3 is made up of 13 amino acids. CDR1 and CDR2 from the germline V gene are SGHTA and FQGTGA. CDR3 coding DNA: TGTGCCAGCAGCACAGAAGGTGGGACTGAAGCTTTCTTT. This codes for CASSTEGGTEAFF.

V is TRBV28 and J is TRBJ2-1, with 8 bases fitting TRBD2. Germline trimming cut 1 base from V and 3 bases from J; bases unmatched to any gene: 8. Germline V CDR1 and CDR2: MDHEN, SYDVKM. This CDR3 region has 17 residues. The CDR3 loop reads CASSLYSTSAYYNEQFF. CDR3 DNA sequence: TGTGCCAGCAGTTTATACTCGACTAGCGCCTACTACAATGAGCAGTTCTTC.

The rearrangement links TRBV7-2 to TRBJ2-7, with 9 bases aligning to TRBD1. V lost 5 bases and J lost 6; bases outside the gene matches: 5. The CDR3 has 13 amino acids. Germline assignment: CDR1 SGHTA and CDR2 FQGNSA. The CDR3 sequence: CASSPRQGGEQYF. In nucleotides, the CDR3 is TGTGCCAGCAGCCCAAGACAGGGGGGCGAGCAGTACTTC.

The chain recombines TRBV4-2 with TRBJ1-1; D is uncertain. This CDR3 region has 15 residues. Looked up from germline, CDR1 is LGHNA and CDR2 is YNFKEQ. The V end lost 0 bases, the J end lost 2 bases, and 10 bases lay between the germline ends. The CDR3 DNA reads as TGTGCCAGCAGCCAAGAGGCCGCACGTAACACTGAAGCTTTCTTT. Protein: CASSQEAARNTEAFF.

This rearrangement joins TRBV5-6 to TRBJ1-2; possible D gene TRBD1, 5 bases. V was shortened by 5 bases and J by 4 bases, with 12 bases between the two germline ends. CDR1 is SGHDT and CDR2 is YYEEEE in the germline V gene. The CDR3 is made up of 13 amino acids. This chain's CDR3 is CASRGGVLYGYTF. Written as DNA, the CDR3 is TGTGCCAGCAGGGGAGGGGTACTCTATGGCTACACCTTC.

The chain carries TRBV19 and TRBJ2-7; tentative D call: TRBD1 (5 bases). Germline values: CDR1 LNHDA, CDR2 SQIVND (reference sequence). The CDR3 covers 12 residues. V lost 5 bases to trimming and J lost 5 bases, with 10 bases between them. The CDR3 DNA reads TGTGCCAGTAGTCCCCAGGGTAACGAGCAGTACTTC. Translating gives CASSPQGNEQYF.

A single count supports this clone. The chain is built from TRBV18 and TRBJ2-1; D call uncertain. V gave up 0 bases and J gave up 3 bases, with 9 bases separating them. This CDR3 is built from 15 residues. Germline V gene lookup returns CDR1 KGHSH and CDR2 LQKENI. CDR3 sequence (DNA): TGTGCCAGCTCACCACCGTCAGGAAACTACAATGAGCAGTTCTTC. Its protein is CASSPPSGNYNEQFF.